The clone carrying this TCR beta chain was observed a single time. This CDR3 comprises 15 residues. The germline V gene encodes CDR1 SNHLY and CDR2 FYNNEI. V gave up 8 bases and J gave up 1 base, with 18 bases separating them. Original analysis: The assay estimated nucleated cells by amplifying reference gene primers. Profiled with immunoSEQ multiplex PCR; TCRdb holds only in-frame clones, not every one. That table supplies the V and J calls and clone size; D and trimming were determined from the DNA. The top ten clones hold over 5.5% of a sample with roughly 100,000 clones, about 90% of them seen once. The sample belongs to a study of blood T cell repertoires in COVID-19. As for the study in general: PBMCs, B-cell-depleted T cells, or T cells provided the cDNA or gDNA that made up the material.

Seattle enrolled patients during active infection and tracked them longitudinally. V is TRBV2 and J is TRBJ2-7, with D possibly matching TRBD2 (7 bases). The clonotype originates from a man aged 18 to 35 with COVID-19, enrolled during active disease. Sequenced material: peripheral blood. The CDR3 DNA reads TGTGCCAGCCTCGGTAGGGGGAGGGGATCCTACGAGCAGTACTTC. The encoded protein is CASLGRGRGSYEQYF.